This T cell receptor (beta chain) came from a study of T-cell memory formation after mild COVID-19. This clonotype was detected once. Its matching antigen is unknown. TCRdb reprocessed the 5' RACE reads via MiXCR and lists one record per CDR3 protein. The repertoire has about 430,000 distinct CDR3 sequences, under 20% of them found once; the top ten carry roughly 21%. V lost 6 bases to trimming and J lost 7 bases; unmatched junction nucleotides: 7. Germline V CDR1 and CDR2: MNHEY, SVGAGI. The CDR3 loop spans 15 amino acids. Whole-study findings and limits: Some responding clones appeared in pre-infection memory, suggesting cross-reactive memory joined.

This rearrangement joins TRBV6-5 to TRBJ2-1, with TRBD2 matching 12 bases. The sequenced sample was PBMCs or a T cell subset sorted from them (not recorded which). This TCR derives from a man aged 18-30 years who had mild COVID-19 (a few samples of this study predate the infection). Cell type and time point are not known. CDR3 region: CASSFLAGGLNEQFF. CDR3 sequence (DNA): TGTGCCAGCAGCTTTCTAGCGGGGGGGCTGAATGAGCAGTTCTTC.